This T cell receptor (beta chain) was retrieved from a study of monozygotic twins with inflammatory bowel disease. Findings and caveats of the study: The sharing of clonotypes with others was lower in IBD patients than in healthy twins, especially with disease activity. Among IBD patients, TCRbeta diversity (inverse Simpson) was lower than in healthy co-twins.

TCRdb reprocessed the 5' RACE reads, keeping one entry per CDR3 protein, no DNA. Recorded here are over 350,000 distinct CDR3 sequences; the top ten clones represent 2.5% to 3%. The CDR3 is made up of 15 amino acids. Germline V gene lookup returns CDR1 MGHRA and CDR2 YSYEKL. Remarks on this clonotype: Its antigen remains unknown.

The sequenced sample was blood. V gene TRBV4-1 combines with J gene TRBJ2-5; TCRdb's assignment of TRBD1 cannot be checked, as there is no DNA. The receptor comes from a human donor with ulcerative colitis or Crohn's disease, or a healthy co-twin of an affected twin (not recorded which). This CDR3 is CASSTGQGEEETQYF.